These 21 T cell receptor beta chains originate from one sample sequenced in a study of control samples from healthy donors and cancer patients. TCRdb keeps only in-frame clones here, not all; method: immunoSEQ multiplex PCR. The profile covers about 180,000 clones, with around 87% appearing a single time and 1.1% to 1.5% taken by the ten largest. Sample: blood. The receptor source for this set is a woman aged 45-65 years in good health.

The chain uses TRBV6-1 and TRBJ2-1; D is possibly TRBD1 or TRBD2 (5 bases each). V gave up 2 bases and J gave up 5 bases, with 34 bases separating them. The CDR3 totals 22 residues. Germline lookup yields CDR1 MNHNS and CDR2 SASEGT. The CDR3 DNA sequence: TGTGCCAGCAGTGAAACCCACACCGGGATAAACAGAAGGGAGCCCAGGGACAATGAGCAGTTCTTC. It translates to CASSETHTGINRREPRDNEQFF.

The rearrangement links TRBV9 to TRBJ1-2; 7 positions match TRBD1. Trimming took 3 bases from V and 4 from J; bases not matched to a gene: 3. Germline V gene data show CDR1 as SGDLS and CDR2 as YYNGEE. This CDR3 contains 13 residues. CDR3 region: CASSAQGSYGYTF. DNA for the CDR3: TGTGCCAGCAGCGCACAGGGGAGCTATGGCTACACCTTC.

V and J are TRBV30 and TRBJ1-2, with no clear D. Germline V CDR1 and CDR2: GTSNPN, SVGIG (reference sequence). V lost 0 bases and J lost 4, with 12 bases in between. The CDR3 spans 14 residues. The CDR3 region has the DNA TGTGCCTGGAGTGTCGGTCTTCCTGGCTATGGCTACACCTTC. Residues: CAWSVGLPGYGYTF.

This sequence joins TRBV5-1 and TRBJ2-3; TRBD1 is a possible D gene (6 bases). The ends were cut back, 4 bases at V and 3 bases at J, with 12 bases in the middle. There are 14 residues in the CDR3. Germline loops: CDR1 SGHRS, CDR2 YFSETQ. CDR3 nucleotides: TGCGCCAGCAGCCTACACGACAGGACAGATACGCAGTATTTT. Protein: CASSLHDRTDTQYF.

In its sample, this clone was seen once. This chain joins TRBV4-3 and TRBJ2-2, with a possible D match to TRBD2 (6 bases). The V end lost 0 bases, the J end lost 8 bases, and 13 bases lay between the germline ends. There are 15 residues in the CDR3. CDR1 and CDR2 from the germline V gene are LGHNA and YSLEER. CDR3 nucleotide sequence: TGCGCCAGCAGCCAAGATTTGGAGGGCCCAGGGGAGCTGTTTTTT. It codes for CASSQDLEGPGELFF.

The chain uses TRBV5-4 and TRBJ2-2; 7 nucleotides agree with TRBD1. CDR1 and CDR2 from the germline V gene are SGHNT and YYREEE (reference sequence). The trim removed 2 bases at V and 4 bases at J, leaving 5 bases unmatched. This CDR3 contains 15 residues. CDR3 nucleotide sequence: TGTGCCAGCAGCTTTGACAGGGTCGGCACCGGGGAGCTGTTTTTT. Encoded protein: CASSFDRVGTGELFF.

A single count supports this clone. This sequence joins TRBV6-5 and TRBJ2-7, with D perhaps matching TRBD2 (6 bases). CDR1 and CDR2 (germline): MNHEY, SVGAGI. V was cut by 8 bases and J by 3 bases, with 14 bases left in between. This CDR3 is 13 amino acids long. The CDR3 DNA is TGTGCCAGCGGGGGTTCCGGGGGCTACGAGCAGTACTTC. As protein: CASGGSGGYEQYF.

This clone was recorded only once. The chain carries TRBV28 and TRBJ1-1; D unclear. This CDR3 is built from 14 residues. Germline CDR1 and CDR2: MDHEN and SYDVKM. Trimming took 2 bases from V and 0 from J, leaving 7 bases between them. The CDR3 protein is CASSLMLVNTEAFF. In DNA, the CDR3 is TGTGCCAGCAGTTTAATGTTGGTGAACACTGAAGCTTTCTTT.

The chain uses TRBV2 and TRBJ1-1, with D unclear. The V and J ends lost 6 bases and 10 bases respectively, with 12 bases between them. CDR1 and CDR2 from the germline V gene are SNHLY and FYNNEI. This CDR3 comprises 11 residues. The CDR3 sequence is CASRLIHGAFF. The CDR3 nucleotides are TGTGCCAGCAGACTGATACATGGAGCTTTCTTT.

The genes are TRBV30 and TRBJ1-2; 8 nucleotides match TRBD1. This CDR3 spans 14 amino acids. Germline V gene data show CDR1 as GTSNPN and CDR2 as SVGIG (reference sequence). Losses at the gene ends were 2 bases for V and 4 bases for J; bases not matched to a gene: 6. The CDR3 bases are TGTGCCTGGAGTTTGGACAGGGAAGTCTATGGCTACACCTTC. Protein product: CAWSLDREVYGYTF.

The chain employs TRBV19 and TRBJ2-1; D possibly corresponds to TRBD2 (6 bases). In germline, CDR1 is LNHDA, CDR2 SQIVND (reference sequence). V shed 11 bases and J shed 4 bases, with 9 bases lying between them. The CDR3 loop spans 11 amino acids. The CDR3 here is CAGGTYNEQFF. For the CDR3, the DNA is TGTGCCGGCGGGACTTACAATGAGCAGTTCTTC.

J is TRBJ2-1 and V is TRBV4-1; D possibly corresponds to TRBD2 (6 bases). V was clipped by 4 bases and J by 10 bases, with 20 bases between them. The CDR3 covers 15 residues. In germline, CDR1 is MGHRA, CDR2 YSYEKL. In DNA form, the CDR3 reads TGCGCCAGCAGCCCTCAGCCGGGGGTGGCATCCGAGCAGTTCTTC. Its protein product is CASSPQPGVASEQFF.

The chain combines TRBV11-2 with TRBJ2-7; D not resolved. Germline V gene lookup returns CDR1 SGHAT and CDR2 FQNNGV. CDR3 size: 12 residues. V was pared by 2 bases and J by 0 bases, with 2 bases between. The CDR3 bases are TGTGCCAGCAGCTTATACTCCTACGAGCAGTACTTC. It codes for CASSLYSYEQYF.

This clone has a single count. This rearrangement joins TRBV28 to TRBJ2-7; D remains unclear. This CDR3 region has 11 residues. V lost 4 bases, J lost 8 bases, and 9 bases lay in between. Germline V lookup: CDR1 MDHEN, CDR2 SYDVKM. The CDR3 DNA sequence: TGTGCCAGCAGTTCCCCTACGAAGCAGTACTTC. Its protein product is CASSSPTKQYF.

This clone has just one count. Here the CDR3 reads CASSQQGGFSGELFF. DNA for the CDR3: TGCGCCAGCAGCCAGCAGGGAGGGTTTTCCGGGGAGCTGTTTTTT. The chain recombines TRBV4-1 with TRBJ2-2; TRBD2 matches at 7 bases. This CDR3 comprises 15 residues. The germline V gene encodes CDR1 MGHRA and CDR2 YSYEKL. Losses at the gene ends were 3 bases for V and 6 bases for J; bases not matched to a gene: 7.

The rearrangement links TRBV6-4 to TRBJ2-3; weak D call: TRBD2 (5 bases). The CDR3 contains 15 residues. V dropped 3 bases and J dropped 0 bases, with 10 bases sitting between them. Germline lookup yields CDR1 MRHNA and CDR2 SNTAGT. CDR3 amino acids: CASSDGLSSTDTQYF. CDR3 coding DNA: TGTGCCAGCAGTGATGGACTGAGTAGCACAGATACGCAGTATTTT.

This clone was recorded only once. The gene calls are TRBV24-1 and TRBJ2-5; no firm D call. From germline, CDR1 is KGHDR and CDR2 SFDVKD. The CDR3 is 14 amino acids. The V and J ends lost 0 bases and 4 bases respectively, with 8 bases between them. CDR3 loop: CATSDLGQLETQYF. CDR3 bases: TGTGCCACCAGTGATTTGGGGCAGCTAGAGACCCAGTACTTC.

This clone appeared a few times. This chain connects TRBV7-8 to TRBJ2-7, with 7 bases identical to TRBD1. Trimming took 5 bases from V and 1 from J; bases not matched to a gene: 8. The length of the CDR3 is 15 residues. The germline CDR1 and CDR2 sequences are SGHVS and FQNEAQ. This CDR3 reads CASSQGTGESYEQYF. In DNA form, the CDR3 reads TGTGCCAGCAGCCAGGGAACAGGGGAGTCCTACGAGCAGTACTTC.

The rearrangement joins TRBV9 to TRBJ2-2, with D maybe TRBD2 (6 bases). V lost 0 bases and J 2 bases, leaving 8 bases between the germline ends. The CDR3 loop spans 15 amino acids. The germline gives CDR1 SGDLS, CDR2 YYNGEE. In nucleotides, the CDR3 is TGTGCCAGCAGCGTAGGCGGGGCAAACACCGGGGAGCTGTTTTTT. This encodes CASSVGGANTGELFF.

This clone occurred once. Relative to the germline gene, one junction end is altered; a read error may explain this. The chain has TRBV13 and TRBJ1-4, with D hard to call. Germline assignment: CDR1 PRHDT and CDR2 FYEKMQ (reference sequence). CDR3 size: 15 residues. The CDR3 loop reads CASSRDLQTIEKLFF. The CDR3 DNA sequence: TGTGCCAGCAGCCGAGATTTACAGACTATTGAAAAACTGTTTTTT.

The chain combines TRBV7-2 with TRBJ1-1; a weak D match, TRBD1 (5 bases). CDR3 length: 16 residues. Trimming shortened V by 7 bases and J by 1 base, and 19 bases separated the two germline ends. Germline assignment: CDR1 SGHTA and CDR2 FQGNSA. In nucleotides, the CDR3 is TGTGCCAGCACTCATAGGGGCTTTGGGACGAACACTGAAGCTTTCTTT. As protein: CASTHRGFGTNTEAFF.